Sequencing of this T cell receptor (beta chain) was carried out in a study of T-cell reconstitution after alpha-beta-depleted transplantation in children. Study-wide findings and caveats: Approximately two months post-transplant, alpha-beta T cells reportedly originated from several hundred expanded graft clones. High day-60 TCRbeta diversity in some patients came from surviving recipient T cells and thymic progenitors. T-cell counts and diversity at one year following transplant were attributed mainly to newly produced T cells.

As it was prepared, the TCRbeta library received unique molecular identifiers. Each CDR3 protein is one row after TCRdb ran MiXCR on the PCR reads. The sample carries 400,000 to 550,000 distinct CDR3 sequences, 8% to 11% recorded once. Per the germline V gene, CDR1 is DFQATT and CDR2 is SNEGSKA (reference sequence). V was clipped by 0 bases and J by 1 base, with 18 bases between them. This CDR3 is 17 amino acids long. This clonotype was seen ten or more times. Its antigen remains unidentified. The chain carries TRBV20-1 and TRBJ2-5, with no clear D. This clonotype was sampled from a child aged 2-15 years with inherited bone marrow failure, due to receive a stem cell transplant. The sequences come from PBMCs, collected before TCRalphabeta/CD19-depleted stem cell transplant. In nucleotides, the CDR3 is TGCAGTGCTAGAGATCTCGGCTCCCTCAACTCCCAAGAGACCCAGTACTTC. Its translation is CSARDLGSLNSQETQYF.